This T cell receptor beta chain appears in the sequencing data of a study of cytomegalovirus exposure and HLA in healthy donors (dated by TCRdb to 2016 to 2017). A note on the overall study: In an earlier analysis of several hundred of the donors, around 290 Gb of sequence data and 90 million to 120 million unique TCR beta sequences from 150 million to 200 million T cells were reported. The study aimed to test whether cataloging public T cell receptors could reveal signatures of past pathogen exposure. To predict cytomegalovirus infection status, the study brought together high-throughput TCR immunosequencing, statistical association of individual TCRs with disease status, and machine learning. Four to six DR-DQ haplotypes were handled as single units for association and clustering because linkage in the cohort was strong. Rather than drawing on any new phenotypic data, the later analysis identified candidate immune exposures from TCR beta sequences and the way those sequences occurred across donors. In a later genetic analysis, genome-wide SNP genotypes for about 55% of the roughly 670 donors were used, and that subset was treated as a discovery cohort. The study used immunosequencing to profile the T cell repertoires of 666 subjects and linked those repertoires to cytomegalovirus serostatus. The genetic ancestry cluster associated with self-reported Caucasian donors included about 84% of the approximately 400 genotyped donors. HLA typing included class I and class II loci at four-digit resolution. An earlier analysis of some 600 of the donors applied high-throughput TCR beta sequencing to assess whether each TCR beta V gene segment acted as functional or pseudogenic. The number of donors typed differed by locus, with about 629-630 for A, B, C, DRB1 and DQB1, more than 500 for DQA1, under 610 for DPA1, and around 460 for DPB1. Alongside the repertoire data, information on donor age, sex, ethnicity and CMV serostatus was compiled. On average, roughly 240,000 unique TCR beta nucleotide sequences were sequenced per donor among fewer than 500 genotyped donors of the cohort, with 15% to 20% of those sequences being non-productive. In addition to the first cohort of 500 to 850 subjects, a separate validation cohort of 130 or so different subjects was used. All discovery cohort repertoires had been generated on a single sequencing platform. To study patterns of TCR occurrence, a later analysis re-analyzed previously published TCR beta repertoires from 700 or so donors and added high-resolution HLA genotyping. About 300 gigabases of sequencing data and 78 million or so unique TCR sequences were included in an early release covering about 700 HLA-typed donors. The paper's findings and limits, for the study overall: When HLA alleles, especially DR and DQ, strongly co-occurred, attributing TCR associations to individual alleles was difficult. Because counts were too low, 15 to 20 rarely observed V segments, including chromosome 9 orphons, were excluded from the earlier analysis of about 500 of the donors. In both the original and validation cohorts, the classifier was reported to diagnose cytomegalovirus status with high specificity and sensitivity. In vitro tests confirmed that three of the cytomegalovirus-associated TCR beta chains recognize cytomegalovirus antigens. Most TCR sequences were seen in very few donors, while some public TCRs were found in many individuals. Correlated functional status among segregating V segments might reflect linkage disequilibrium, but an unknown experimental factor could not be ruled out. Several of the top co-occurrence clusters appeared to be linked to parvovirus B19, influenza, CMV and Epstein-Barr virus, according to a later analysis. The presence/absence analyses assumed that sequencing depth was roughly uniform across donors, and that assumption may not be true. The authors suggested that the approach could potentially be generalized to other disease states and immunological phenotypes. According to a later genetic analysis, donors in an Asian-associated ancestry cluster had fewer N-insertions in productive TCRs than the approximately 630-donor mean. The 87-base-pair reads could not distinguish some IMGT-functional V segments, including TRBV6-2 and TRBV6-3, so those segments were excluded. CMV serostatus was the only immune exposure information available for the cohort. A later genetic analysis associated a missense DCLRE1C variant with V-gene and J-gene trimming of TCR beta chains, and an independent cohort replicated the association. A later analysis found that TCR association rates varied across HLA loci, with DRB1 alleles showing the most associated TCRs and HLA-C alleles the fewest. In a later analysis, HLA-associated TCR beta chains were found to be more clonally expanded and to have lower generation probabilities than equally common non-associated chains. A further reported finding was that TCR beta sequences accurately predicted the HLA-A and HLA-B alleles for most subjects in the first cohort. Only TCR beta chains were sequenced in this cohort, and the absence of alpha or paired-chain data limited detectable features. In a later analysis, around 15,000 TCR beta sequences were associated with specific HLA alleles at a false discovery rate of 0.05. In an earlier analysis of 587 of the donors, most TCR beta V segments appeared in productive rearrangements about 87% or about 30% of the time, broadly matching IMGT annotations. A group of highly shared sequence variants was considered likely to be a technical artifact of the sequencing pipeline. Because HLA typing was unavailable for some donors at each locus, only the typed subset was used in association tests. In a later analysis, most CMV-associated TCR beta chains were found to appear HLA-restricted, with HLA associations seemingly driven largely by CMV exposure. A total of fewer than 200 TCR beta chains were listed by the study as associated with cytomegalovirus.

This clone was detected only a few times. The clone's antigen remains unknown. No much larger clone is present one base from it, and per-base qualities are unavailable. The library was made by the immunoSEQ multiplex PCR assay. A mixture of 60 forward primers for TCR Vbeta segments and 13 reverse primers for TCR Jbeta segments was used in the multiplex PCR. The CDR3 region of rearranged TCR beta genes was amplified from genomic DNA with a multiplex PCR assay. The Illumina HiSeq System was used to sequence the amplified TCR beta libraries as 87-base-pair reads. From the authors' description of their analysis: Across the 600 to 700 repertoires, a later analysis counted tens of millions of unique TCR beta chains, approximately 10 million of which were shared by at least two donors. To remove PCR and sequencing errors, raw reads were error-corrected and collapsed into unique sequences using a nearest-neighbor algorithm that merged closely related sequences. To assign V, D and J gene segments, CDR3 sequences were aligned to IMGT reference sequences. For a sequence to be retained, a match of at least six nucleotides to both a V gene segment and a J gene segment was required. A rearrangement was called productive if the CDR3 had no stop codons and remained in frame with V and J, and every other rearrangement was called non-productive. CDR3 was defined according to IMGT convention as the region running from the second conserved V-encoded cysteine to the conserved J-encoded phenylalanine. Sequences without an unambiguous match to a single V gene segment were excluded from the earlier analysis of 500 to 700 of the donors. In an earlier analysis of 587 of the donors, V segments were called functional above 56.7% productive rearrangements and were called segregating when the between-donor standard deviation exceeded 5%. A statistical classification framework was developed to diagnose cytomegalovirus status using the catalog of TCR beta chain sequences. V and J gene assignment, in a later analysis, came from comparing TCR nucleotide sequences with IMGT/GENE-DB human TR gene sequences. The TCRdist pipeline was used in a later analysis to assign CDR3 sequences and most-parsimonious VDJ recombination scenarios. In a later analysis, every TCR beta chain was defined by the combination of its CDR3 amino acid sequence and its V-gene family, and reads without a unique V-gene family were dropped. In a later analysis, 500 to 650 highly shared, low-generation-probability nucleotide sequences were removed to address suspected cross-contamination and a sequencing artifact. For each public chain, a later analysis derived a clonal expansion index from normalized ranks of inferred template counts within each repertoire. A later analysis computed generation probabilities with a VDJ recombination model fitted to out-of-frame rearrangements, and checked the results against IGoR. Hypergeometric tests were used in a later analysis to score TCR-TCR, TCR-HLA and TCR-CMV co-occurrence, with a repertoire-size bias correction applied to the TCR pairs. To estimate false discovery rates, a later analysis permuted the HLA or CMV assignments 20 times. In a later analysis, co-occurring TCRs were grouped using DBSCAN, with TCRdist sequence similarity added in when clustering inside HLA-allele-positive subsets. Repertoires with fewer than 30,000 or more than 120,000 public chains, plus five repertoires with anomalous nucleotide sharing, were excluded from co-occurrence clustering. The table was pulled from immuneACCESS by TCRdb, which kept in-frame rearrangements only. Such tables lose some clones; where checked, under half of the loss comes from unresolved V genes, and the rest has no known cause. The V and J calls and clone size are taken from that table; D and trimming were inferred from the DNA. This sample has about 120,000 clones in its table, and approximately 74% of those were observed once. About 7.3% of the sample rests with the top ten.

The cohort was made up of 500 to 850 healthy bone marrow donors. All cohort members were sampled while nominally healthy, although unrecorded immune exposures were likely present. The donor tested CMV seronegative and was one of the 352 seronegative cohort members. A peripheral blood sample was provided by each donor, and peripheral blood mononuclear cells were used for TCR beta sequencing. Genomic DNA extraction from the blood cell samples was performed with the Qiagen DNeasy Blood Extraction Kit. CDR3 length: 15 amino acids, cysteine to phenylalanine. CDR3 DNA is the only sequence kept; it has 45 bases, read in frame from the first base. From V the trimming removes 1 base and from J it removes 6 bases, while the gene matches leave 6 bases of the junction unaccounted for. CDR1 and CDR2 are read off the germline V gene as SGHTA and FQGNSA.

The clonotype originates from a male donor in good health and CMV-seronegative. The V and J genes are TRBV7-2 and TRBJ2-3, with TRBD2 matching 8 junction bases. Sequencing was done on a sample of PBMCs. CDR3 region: CASSLEAGDFDTQYF. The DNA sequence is TGTGCCAGCAGCTTAGAAGCGGGAGACTTTGATACGCAGTATTTT.